The sequence of this T cell receptor beta chain was determined in a study of T cell responses to AZD1222 COVID-19 vaccine. Using immunoSEQ multiplex PCR, the repertoire was profiled, and TCRdb retains in-frame clones only, with some absent. This sample has about 88,000 clones; around nine tenths occur once, and the top ten carry 4% to 6%. This CDR3 has 15 amino acids. Trimming cost V 0 bases and J 4 bases, with 12 bases left between them. Looked up from germline, CDR1 is SGHRS and CDR2 is YFSETQ. The chain carries TRBV5-1 and TRBJ2-3; D possibly corresponds to TRBD1 (6 bases). The source material was peripheral blood, sampled on day 0 of MenACWY control vaccination. The sequence came from an adult in good health. The CDR3 sequence: CASSLGHKGADTQYF. The CDR3 nucleotides are TGCGCCAGCAGCTTGGGCCATAAGGGGGCAGATACGCAGTATTTT.